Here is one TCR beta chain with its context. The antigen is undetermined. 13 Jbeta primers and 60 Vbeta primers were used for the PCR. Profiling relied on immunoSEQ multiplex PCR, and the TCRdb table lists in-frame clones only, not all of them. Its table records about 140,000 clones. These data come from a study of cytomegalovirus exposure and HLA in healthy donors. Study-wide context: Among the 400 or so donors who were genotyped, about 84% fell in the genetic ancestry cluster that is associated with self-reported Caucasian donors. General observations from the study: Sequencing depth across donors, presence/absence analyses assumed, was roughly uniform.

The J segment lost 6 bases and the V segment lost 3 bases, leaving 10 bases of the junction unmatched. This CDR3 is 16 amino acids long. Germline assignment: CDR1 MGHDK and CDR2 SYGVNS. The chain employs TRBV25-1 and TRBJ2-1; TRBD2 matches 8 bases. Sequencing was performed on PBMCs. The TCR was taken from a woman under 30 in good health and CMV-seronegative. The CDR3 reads CASSDRSGSARNEQFF. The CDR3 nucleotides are TGTGCCAGCAGTGACCGGAGCGGGAGTGCACGCAATGAGCAGTTCTTC.